The 14 T cell receptor beta chains below come from one sample, sequenced in a study of T cell responses to AZD1222 COVID-19 vaccine. Assay: immunoSEQ multiplex PCR; the TCRdb copy retains only in-frame clones and omits some. This sample has about 140,000 clones, with 86% found just once. The specimen comprised peripheral blood, sampled 28 days after the second AZD1222 dose. The receptors come from an adult who received the AZD1222 COVID-19 vaccine.

Only one count was recorded for this clone. This sequence joins TRBV7-9 and TRBJ1-1; D is ambiguous. CDR3 length: 14 amino acids. V was trimmed by 4 bases and J by 3 bases, leaving 12 bases between them. CDR1 is SEHNR and CDR2 is FQNEAQ in the germline V gene (reference sequence). CDR3 protein: CASSSHGEDTEAFF. Here the CDR3 DNA reads TGTGCCAGCAGCTCCCACGGGGAGGACACTGAAGCTTTCTTT.

The chain joins TRBV4-1 to TRBJ1-6, with D hard to call. The germline gives CDR1 MGHRA, CDR2 YSYEKL. Trimming removed 0 bases at V and 7 bases at J, with 4 bases between. CDR3 length: 13 amino acids. CDR3 region: CASSQDWNSPLHF. CDR3 in DNA: TGCGCCAGCAGCCAAGATTGGAATTCACCCCTCCACTTT.

CDR3 protein: CASGSLAGGGETQYF. In DNA form, the CDR3 reads TGTGCCAGCGGATCTTTAGCGGGGGGAGGGGAGACCCAGTACTTC. The rearrangement links TRBV28 to TRBJ2-5, with TRBD2 identical over 10 bases. Germline values: CDR1 MDHEN, CDR2 SYDVKM. Trimming at V came to 8 bases and at J to 5 bases, leaving 11 bases not matched to a gene. The CDR3 runs 15 residues. The full variable domain, in which reference TRBV28 and TRBJ2-5 provide the parts outside the CDR3, is DVKVTQSSRYLVKRTGEKVFLECVQDMDHENMFWYRQDPGLGLRLIYFSYDVKMKEKGDIPEGYSVSREKKERFSLILESASTNQTSMYLCASGSLAGGGETQYFGPGTRLLVL.

The chain has TRBV19 and TRBJ2-4; TRBD1 matches 12 bases. This CDR3 contains 21 residues. V gave up 4 bases and J gave up 8 bases; unmatched junction bases: 24. Germline values: CDR1 LNHDA, CDR2 SQIVND (reference sequence). CDR3 amino acids: CASSTKGQGAPGLARLDIQYF. The CDR3 DNA follows: TGTGCCAGTAGTACGAAGGGACAGGGGGCGCCGGGACTAGCAAGGTTAGACATTCAGTACTTC.

This chain links TRBV3-1 (or the pseudogene TRBV3-2) with TRBJ2-5; TRBD2 matches at 7 bases. J gave up 1 base and V 2 bases, and 4 bases lay outside the gene matches. CDR1 and CDR2 from the germline V gene are LGHDT and YNNKEL (reference sequence). The CDR3 is made up of 15 amino acids. The chain's CDR3 is CASSQLLAVQETQYF. The CDR3 DNA sequence: TGTGCCAGCAGCCAACTCCTAGCGGTCCAAGAGACCCAGTACTTC.

J is TRBJ2-7 and V is TRBV28; 12 nucleotides align to TRBD1. This CDR3 spans 16 amino acids. Per the germline V gene, CDR1 is MDHEN and CDR2 is SYDVKM. The V gene end was trimmed by 0 bases and the J gene end by 3 bases; junction bases not matched to a gene: 3. The CDR3 region is CASSLWGTGGYYEQYF. Written as DNA, the CDR3 is TGTGCCAGCAGTTTATGGGGGACAGGGGGCTACTACGAGCAGTACTTC. Looking up the rest from reference TRBV28 and TRBJ2-7 gives the full variable domain: DVKVTQSSRYLVKRTGEKVFLECVQDMDHENMFWYRQDPGLGLRLIYFSYDVKMKEKGDIPEGYSVSREKKERFSLILESASTNQTSMYLCASSLWGTGGYYEQYFGPGTRLTVT.

The chain carries TRBV9 and TRBJ2-1; D perhaps matches TRBD2 (5 bases). There are 14 residues in the CDR3. The germline V gene has CDR1 SGDLS and CDR2 YYNGEE. The V and J ends lost 3 bases and 9 bases respectively, with 16 bases between them. The CDR3 is CASSATGGSAEQFF. In DNA, the CDR3 is TGTGCCAGCAGCGCGACGGGTGGGAGTGCTGAGCAGTTCTTC.

There are a few counts of this clone. This sequence joins TRBV7-9 and TRBJ1-5, with D perhaps TRBD1 (5 bases). CDR1 is SEHNR and CDR2 is FQNEAQ in the germline V gene (reference sequence). Trimming pared 3 bases from V and 2 bases from J, leaving 14 bases between. The CDR3 loop spans 16 amino acids. The CDR3 nucleotides are TGTGCCAGCAGCTTGGGGCAGAGCAGCGGCAATCAGCCCCAGCATTTT. It is translated as CASSLGQSSGNQPQHF. Full variable domain (remainder filled in from reference TRBV7-9 and TRBJ1-5): DTGVSQNPRHKITKRGQNVTFRCDPISEHNRLYWYRQTLGQGPEFLTYFQNEAQLEKSRLLSDRFSAERPKGSFSTLEIQRTEQGDSAMYLCASSLGQSSGNQPQHFGDGTRLSIL.

The chain couples TRBV28 to TRBJ1-1; no clear D. In germline, CDR1 is MDHEN, CDR2 SYDVKM. This CDR3 is 15 amino acids long. Trimming cost V 8 bases and J 5 bases, with 21 bases left between them. The CDR3 here is CASGQAPVLGTEAFF. CDR3 DNA: TGTGCCAGCGGGCAGGCCCCGGTTCTAGGGACTGAAGCTTTCTTT.

CDR3 in amino acids: CASSLVGAGYTDTQYF. The CDR3 coding sequence is TGTGCCAGCAGCTTGGTAGGAGCGGGATACACAGATACGCAGTATTTT. This sequence joins TRBV5-4 and TRBJ2-3; 7 nucleotides line up with TRBD2. Germline V gene sequence: CDR1 SGHNT, CDR2 YYREEE (reference sequence). V gave up 0 bases and J gave up 2 bases; unmatched junction bases: 6. This CDR3 region has 16 residues.

The gene calls are TRBV4-1 and TRBJ2-1; weak D call: TRBD2 (5 bases). The CDR3 extends over 18 amino acids. V lost 1 base and J lost 2, with 18 bases in between. Looked up from germline, CDR1 is MGHRA and CDR2 is YSYEKL. CDR3 coding DNA: TGCGCCAGCAGCCAAGCGGTTTTAAGGGTGCGGGCCTACAATGAGCAGTTCTTC. Its translation is CASSQAVLRVRAYNEQFF.

The V call is TRBV7-2, the J call TRBJ1-3; 7 bases line up with TRBD1. This CDR3 is built from 15 residues. V was clipped by 5 bases and J by 0 bases; unmatched bases: 4. Germline V gene data show CDR1 as SGHTA and CDR2 as FQGNSA. The CDR3 region has the DNA TGTGCCAGCAGCCCGGGACAGTTCTCTGGAAACACCATATATTTT. It is translated as CASSPGQFSGNTIYF.

As for this clone: The sample holds other DNA sequences that translate to the same CDR3. The V gene is TRBV2, the J gene TRBJ2-3, with 9 bases matching TRBD1. CDR3 length equals 13 residues. Germline-derived CDR1 and CDR2 are SNHLY and FYNNEI. With V trimmed by 6 bases and J by 6 bases, 4 bases remained unmatched. CDR3 in amino acids: CASRGTGPDTQYF. The CDR3, as DNA: TGTGCCAGCAGGGGGACAGGGCCCGATACGCAGTATTTT.

The table lists this clone with a count of one. This chain connects TRBV2 to TRBJ1-1, with D unclear. Trimming shortened V by 7 bases and J by 1 base, and 16 bases separated the two germline ends. In germline, CDR1 is SNHLY, CDR2 FYNNEI. CDR3 length equals 15 residues. The CDR3: CASKFARGWNTEAFF. The CDR3 DNA follows: TGTGCCAGCAAATTCGCACGAGGATGGAACACTGAAGCTTTCTTT.